The 19 T cell receptor beta chains in this list originate from one sample, sequenced in a study of shared clonotypes between healthy human individuals (dated by TCRdb to 2018 to 2020). The library was obtained by the immunoSEQ multiplex PCR assay. Entries here come from immuneACCESS through TCRdb and include only in-frame sequences with V and J called. Some clones fail to appear in such tables; in the studies checked, an unresolved V gene covers under half of the shortfall, and the cause of the remainder is unknown. The sample profile shows over a million clones; roughly 96% of them were found once. Of the sample, 1% to 1.5% is held by the ten largest clones. Material for sequencing was naive CD4+ T cells sorted from blood. This specimen's cell subset or site label, interpreted: CD45RA+ positively selected. The origin of the receptors is a young man in good health.

The V and J genes are TRBV7-9 and TRBJ1-1; TRBD1 is a possible D gene (6 bases). Germline CDR1 reads SEHNR; CDR2 reads FQNEAQ (reference sequence). V was pared by 1 base and J by 5 bases, with 11 bases between. The CDR3 contains 14 residues. In DNA form, the CDR3 reads TGTGCCAGCAGCTTAGAAGGCAGGGGAACTGAAGCTTTCTTT. The encoded protein is CASSLEGRGTEAFF.

For this clone: Other nucleotide sequences from this sample produce the same CDR3. The gene calls are TRBV5-1 and TRBJ2-7; D unclear. V was trimmed by 4 bases and J by 3 bases, leaving 8 bases between them. CDR3 length equals 12 residues. CDR1 and CDR2 (germline): SGHRS, YFSETQ. The CDR3 bases are TGCGCCAGCAGCCAGGTCGGCTACGAGCAGTACTTC. Its translation: CASSQVGYEQYF.

Of note for this clone: Mismatch with germline at one junction end may stem from a read error. The genes are TRBV7-9 and TRBJ2-7; 7 nucleotides match TRBD2. Germline assignment: CDR1 SEHNR and CDR2 FQNEAQ (reference sequence). The CDR3 runs to 13 residues. CDR3 bases: TGCGCCAGCAGCAGCGGGACGGGCTACGAGCAGTACTTC. Its protein product is CASSSGTGYEQYF.

The count of this clone is one. The chain is built from TRBV5-4 and TRBJ1-2, with D possibly TRBD1 on 5 matching bases. The V gene's germline CDR1 is SGHNT and CDR2 YYREEE (reference sequence). The CDR3 extends over 15 amino acids. V was shortened by 3 bases and J by 7 bases, with 19 bases between the two germline ends. The CDR3 coding sequence is TGTGCCAGCAGCTGGGAGGGGCGGGCCGTTAGTGGCTACACCTTC. It specifies CASSWEGRAVSGYTF.

The chain links TRBV7-8 to TRBJ1-2, with D tentatively TRBD1 (5 bases). In germline, CDR1 is SGHVS, CDR2 FQNEAQ. The CDR3 totals 16 residues. Trimming took 5 bases from V and 4 from J, leaving 20 bases between them. CDR3 DNA: TGTGCCAGCAGCAGGGACCGGGTCCCCACCTTCTATGGCTACACCTTC. Translation gives CASSRDRVPTFYGYTF.

In its sample, this clone was seen once. The CDR3 DNA is TGTGCCAGCAGCGGGGGGGATACGCAGTATTTT. Translating gives CASSGGDTQYF. V gene TRBV9 combines with J gene TRBJ2-3; D tentatively fits TRBD1 or TRBD2 (5 bases each). Germline V CDR1 and CDR2: SGDLS, YYNGEE. V lost 3 bases and J 6 bases, leaving 5 bases between the germline ends. The CDR3 has 11 amino acids.

The chain couples TRBV18 to TRBJ2-7; D not resolved. Germline-derived CDR1 and CDR2 are KGHSH and LQKENI. V was clipped by 3 bases and J by 4 bases, with 13 bases between them. The CDR3 has 14 amino acids. Written as DNA, the CDR3 is TGTGCCAGCTCACCCGGGCCCATCAATTACGAGCAGTACTTC. The encoded protein is CASSPGPINYEQYF.

J is TRBJ2-2 and V is TRBV5-1; D call uncertain. This CDR3 contains 11 residues. The V gene's germline CDR1 is SGHRS and CDR2 YFSETQ. Trimming stripped 5 bases from V and 5 bases from J, with 4 bases between. The chain's CDR3 is CASRATGELFF. The CDR3, as DNA: TGCGCCAGCAGAGCGACCGGGGAGCTGTTTTTT.

This chain links TRBV5-1 with TRBJ2-2, with D possibly TRBD1 on 6 matching bases. V was pared by 2 bases and J by 7 bases, with 12 bases between. Germline CDR1 and CDR2: SGHRS and YFSETQ. The CDR3 covers 14 residues. The CDR3 sequence is CASSLWDTNGELFF. CDR3 bases: TGCGCCAGCAGCTTATGGGACACAAACGGGGAGCTGTTTTTT.

V gene TRBV20-1 combines with J gene TRBJ2-3; D gene ambiguous. This CDR3 is built from 11 residues. V was cut by 4 bases and J by 5 bases, with 7 bases left in between. Germline CDR1 reads DFQATT; CDR2 reads SNEGSKA (reference sequence). CDR3 sequence (DNA): TGCAGTGCTACTTTACGAGATACGCAGTATTTT. It yields the protein CSATLRDTQYF.

This chain connects TRBV5-1 to TRBJ2-1; 12 bases map to TRBD2. CDR1 and CDR2 (germline): SGHRS, YFSETQ. The V gene end was trimmed by 4 bases and the J gene end by 9 bases; junction bases not matched to a gene: 14. The CDR3 runs 17 residues. CDR3 DNA: TGCGCCAGCAGCCCGAGACTAGCGGGAGTCTCCTCTGGTGAGCAGTTCTTC. Protein: CASSPRLAGVSSGEQFF.

The gene calls are TRBV2 and TRBJ1-1, with D unresolved. From germline, CDR1 is SNHLY and CDR2 FYNNEI. V was cut by 6 bases and J by 0 bases, with 11 bases left in between. The CDR3 totals 14 residues. The CDR3 DNA is TGTGCCAGCAGATTGACGAAAATGAACACTGAAGCTTTCTTT. Residues: CASRLTKMNTEAFF.

The CDR3 nucleotides read TGCGCCAGCAGCTCCAGGGCGGGGGTAAACACTGAAGCTTTCTTT. The encoded protein is CASSSRAGVNTEAFF. The chain is built from TRBV5-1 and TRBJ1-1; a possible D gene is TRBD1 (5 bases). Trimming pared 3 bases from V and 2 bases from J, leaving 14 bases between. The CDR3 sequence is 15 residues long. Germline assignment: CDR1 SGHRS and CDR2 YFSETQ.

The chain recombines TRBV9 with TRBJ1-1; a weak D match, TRBD1 (6 bases). CDR1 and CDR2 from the germline V gene are SGDLS and YYNGEE. The CDR3 is made up of 15 amino acids. V was shortened by 7 bases and J by 0 bases, with 16 bases between the two germline ends. The CDR3 is CASGRGALMNTEAFF. As DNA, the CDR3 is TGTGCCAGCGGCCGGGGGGCCCTCATGAACACTGAAGCTTTCTTT.

The V call is TRBV6-4, the J call TRBJ2-3; possible D gene TRBD2, 5 bases. Trimming stripped 11 bases from V and 5 bases from J, with 14 bases between. This CDR3 is built from 12 residues. Germline loops: CDR1 MRHNA, CDR2 SNTAGT. The CDR3 loop is CADGKLQDTQYF. Here the CDR3 DNA reads TGTGCCGACGGGAAGTTACAAGATACGCAGTATTTT.

The chain is built from TRBV18 and TRBJ1-1; D gene unclear. Germline CDR1 reads KGHSH; CDR2 reads LQKENI. V was clipped by 5 bases and J by 1 base, with 14 bases between them. The CDR3 loop spans 15 amino acids. Written as DNA, the CDR3 is TGTGCCAGCTCAACCAAAGGAGACGCGAACACTGAAGCTTTCTTT. Translated: CASSTKGDANTEAFF.

This clone appeared once. The sample has other DNA sequences that encode this CDR3 too. The DNA of the CDR3 is TGCGCCAGCAGCCCGGGACAGGGGCCAGATACGCAGTATTTT. It yields the protein CASSPGQGPDTQYF. The genes are TRBV5-1 and TRBJ2-3; TRBD1 aligns across 10 bases. The CDR3 runs 14 residues. V trimming: 4 bases; J trimming: 4 bases; junction bases outside the gene matches: 3. Germline loops: CDR1 SGHRS, CDR2 YFSETQ.

On this clone itself: This same CDR3 is encoded by further DNA sequences in the sample. This rearrangement joins TRBV18 to TRBJ1-1; 9 nucleotides line up with TRBD1. Trimming removed 2 bases from V and 1 base from J; junction bases left unmatched: 2. Germline V gene sequence: CDR1 KGHSH, CDR2 LQKENI. The CDR3 has 15 amino acids. As DNA, the CDR3 is TGTGCCAGCTCACCAAGGGGACAGGGGAACACTGAAGCTTTCTTT. This gives the protein CASSPRGQGNTEAFF.

This chain uses TRBV9 with TRBJ1-2; maybe TRBD1 (5 bases). V was trimmed by 4 bases and J by 8 bases, leaving 18 bases between them. The CDR3 covers 14 residues. The V gene's germline CDR1 is SGDLS and CDR2 YYNGEE. CDR3 residues: CASSLQVQGKGYTF. Here the CDR3 DNA reads TGTGCCAGCAGCCTCCAGGTCCAGGGCAAAGGCTACACCTTC.